The 28 T cell receptor beta chains presented below share a single source sample, sequenced in a study of blood T cells in healthy people across ages. It was with a sample-barcoded 5' primer and a J-beta primer mix that a second PCR of roughly 7 to 12 cycles was run. TCRdb independently ran MiXCR on the 5' RACE reads; one entry per CDR3 protein. The table includes nearly 1 million distinct CDR3 sequences, roughly 50% detected once. Sequenced sample: blood. The receptors come from a woman in her sixties or seventies in good health.

Details on this clonotype: One end of the junction is discordant with germline, which a read error may explain. This rearrangement joins TRBV13 to TRBJ1-6; D may be TRBD1 (5 bases). The CDR3 covers 16 residues. CDR1 PRHDT and CDR2 FYEKMQ come from the germline V gene (reference sequence). The CDR3 region is CASSLEGSGYNSPPHF. The CDR3 region has the DNA TGTGCCAGCAGCTTAGAGGGGAGTGGGTATAATTCACCCCCCCACTTT.

The V call is TRBV28, the J call TRBJ2-7; perhaps TRBD2 as D (6 bases). The CDR3 has 10 residues. Trimming removed 7 bases at V and 12 bases at J, with 13 bases between. Germline V gives CDR1 MDHEN, CDR2 SYDVKM. The DNA for the CDR3 is TGTGCCAGCAACCGGGAGCGCTGGTACTTC. Residues: CASNRERWYF.

The chain is built from TRBV3-1 and TRBJ2-1; TRBD2 matches 8 bases. In germline, CDR1 is LGHDT, CDR2 YNNKEL (reference sequence). The ends lost 3 bases at V and 4 bases at J; junction bases unmatched: 14. This CDR3 is 18 amino acids long. CDR3 in DNA: TGTGCCAGCAGCCAGTGGCTAGCGGGCCCAACTACGTACAATGAGCAGTTCTTC. Translation gives CASSQWLAGPTTYNEQFF.

This rearrangement joins TRBV15 to TRBJ2-1; 8 bases align to TRBD2. Germline V gene data show CDR1 as LNHNV and CDR2 as YYDKDF (reference sequence). Trimming removed 0 bases from V and 8 bases from J; junction bases left unmatched: 9. The CDR3 extends over 16 amino acids. DNA of the CDR3: TGTGCCACCAGCAGAGAAGGGACTAGGAAGGTCGATGAGCAGTTCTTC. Translated: CATSREGTRKVDEQFF.

The sample holds a few counts of this clonotype. The chain has TRBV10-3 and TRBJ1-2, with a possible D match to TRBD1 (5 bases). With 2 bases removed from V and 1 base from J, the gap between germline ends came to 14 bases. CDR3 length: 16 amino acids. Germline values: CDR1 ENHRY, CDR2 SYGVKD. CDR3 protein: CAISEPWPQGNYGYTF. The CDR3 DNA is TGTGCCATCAGTGAGCCGTGGCCCCAGGGTAACTATGGCTACACCTTC.

V is TRBV7-2 and J is TRBJ2-7; D not certain. Germline V gene data show CDR1 as SGHTA and CDR2 as FQGNSA. This CDR3 contains 12 residues. The V end was cut by 6 bases, the J end by 3 bases, with 9 bases between. This CDR3 is CASSLRVYEQYF. Here the CDR3 DNA reads TGTGCCAGCAGTTTACGGGTCTACGAGCAGTACTTC.

The rearrangement links TRBV4-2 to TRBJ2-7; D is tentatively TRBD1 or TRBD2 (5 bases each). With 1 base removed from V and 2 bases from J, the gap between germline ends came to 15 bases. The CDR3 has 16 residues. Per the germline V gene, CDR1 is LGHNA and CDR2 is YNFKEQ. The CDR3 DNA sequence: TGTGCCAGCAGCCAAGGTAGGGACCTCTTCCCCTACGAGCAGTACTTC. This gives the protein CASSQGRDLFPYEQYF.

With respect to this clonotype: A read error may produce the germline difference seen at one junction end. V and J are TRBV5-6 and TRBJ2-7; D ambiguous. The germline V gene encodes CDR1 SGHDT and CDR2 YYEEEE. The CDR3 sequence is 14 residues long. CDR3 coding DNA: TGTGCCAGCAACTTGGACGACTGGACCTACGAGCAGTACTTC. This translates into CASNLDDWTYEQYF.

This chain connects TRBV3-1 to TRBJ2-1; 7 bases agree with TRBD1. Per germline, CDR1 LGHDT and CDR2 YNNKEL (reference sequence). V shed 1 base and J 5 bases; nucleotides not matched to a gene: 8. The CDR3 is made up of 16 amino acids. CDR3 amino acids: CASSQGIRGKDNEQFF. CDR3 sequence (DNA): TGTGCCAGCAGCCAAGGTATCAGGGGGAAAGACAATGAGCAGTTCTTC.

This rearrangement joins TRBV20-1 to TRBJ2-7; TRBD2 matches 9 bases. The CDR3 is made up of 14 amino acids. The germline CDR1 and CDR2 sequences are DFQATT and SNEGSKA (reference sequence). The trim removed 2 bases at V and 0 bases at J, leaving 2 bases unmatched. The CDR3 bases are TGCAGTGCTAGACTAGCGGGGCACTCCTACGAGCAGTACTTC. This gives the protein CSARLAGHSYEQYF.

The genes are TRBV6-1 and TRBJ2-7; D not certain. Germline V gene sequence: CDR1 MNHNS, CDR2 SASEGT. Trimming left V 7 bases short and J 0 bases short, with 7 bases between. The CDR3 length is 12 residues. CDR3 in DNA: TGTGCCAGCATGCTCTCCTCCTACGAGCAGTACTTC. As protein: CASMLSSYEQYF.

With respect to this clonotype: Its ends do not fully match the called genes, so a read error is possible. V usage is TRBV7-2 and J usage is TRBJ2-7; no clear D gene. This CDR3 spans 14 amino acids. CDR1 and CDR2 (germline): SGHTA, FQGNSA. The CDR3 nucleotides are TGTGCCGGCAGCTTAAGGCCGAGCTCCTACGAGCAGTACTTC. Translated, it gives CAGSLRPSSYEQYF.

This clonotype was counted a few times. The chain joins TRBV29-1 to TRBJ2-6; tentatively, D is TRBD1 (5 bases). This CDR3 is built from 18 residues. CDR1 and CDR2 (germline): SQVTM, ANQGSEA. V was trimmed by 1 base and J by 1 base, leaving 17 bases between them. The CDR3 DNA sequence: TGCAGCGTTGAAGTCCCAGGGCCCAGGGCGTCTGGGGCCAACGTCCTGACTTTC. It is translated as CSVEVPGPRASGANVLTF. Filled out from reference TRBV29-1 and TRBJ2-6, the complete variable domain reads SAVISQKPSRDICQRGTSLTIQCQVDSQVTMMFWYRQQPGQSLTLIATANQGSEATYESGFVIDKFPISRPNLTFSTLTVSNMSPEDSSIYLCSVEVPGPRASGANVLTFGAGSRLTVL.

The CDR3 nucleotides read TGTGCTAGTGGCCCCAATCAGCCCCAGCATTTT. Translating gives CASGPNQPQHF. The rearrangement links TRBV12-5 to TRBJ1-5, with D hard to call. Per germline, CDR1 LGHNT and CDR2 FRNRAP. The CDR3 is 11 residues long. The ends were cut back, 6 bases at V and 3 bases at J, with 3 bases in the middle.

The rearrangement uses TRBV20-1 and TRBJ1-5; D possibly corresponds to TRBD1 (6 bases). Looked up from germline, CDR1 is DFQATT and CDR2 is SNEGSKA (reference sequence). The V end lost 3 bases, the J end lost 3 bases, and 12 bases lay between the germline ends. CDR3 size: 14 residues. The DNA of the CDR3 is TGCAGTGCTAGCCCAGGGGTTGCCAATCAGCCCCAGCATTTT. Translation gives CSASPGVANQPQHF.

V and J are TRBV15 and TRBJ2-3; 10 positions agree with TRBD2. V dropped 0 bases and J dropped 9; count of bases not matched to a gene: 9. CDR1 is LNHNV and CDR2 is YYDKDF in the germline V gene (reference sequence). The CDR3 covers 16 residues. The CDR3 reads CATSRELAGVEETQYF. The CDR3, as DNA: TGTGCCACCAGCAGAGAGCTAGCGGGAGTTGAGGAAACGCAGTATTTT.

J is TRBJ2-7 and V is TRBV7-9; D assignment may be TRBD1 or TRBD2 (6 bases each). From germline, CDR1 is SEHNR and CDR2 FQNEAQ (reference sequence). The germline V and J ends were trimmed by 1 base and 0 bases, with 13 bases remaining between them. CDR3 length: 16 amino acids. DNA of the CDR3: TGTGCCAGCAGCTTAGGCGCGAGGGGGGCCTCCTACGAGCAGTACTTC. Translated: CASSLGARGASYEQYF.

The chain recombines TRBV4-2 with TRBJ1-3; D call uncertain. This CDR3 region has 17 residues. Germline CDR1 LGHNA, CDR2 YNFKEQ. The V and J ends lost 4 bases and 2 bases respectively, with 18 bases between them. The CDR3 here is CASSRVASERAGNTIYF. CDR3 bases: TGTGCCAGCAGCCGCGTCGCATCAGAACGCGCTGGAAACACCATATATTTT.

This sequence joins TRBV28 and TRBJ2-1, with 10 bases matching TRBD2. CDR3 length equals 17 residues. The V gene's germline CDR1 is MDHEN and CDR2 SYDVKM. Unmatched junction bases numbered 11, after V lost 6 bases and J lost 3 bases. DNA of the CDR3: TGTGCCAGCAGACTTTCAAAAGGACTAGCGGTCTACAATGAGCAGTTCTTC. Encoded protein: CASRLSKGLAVYNEQFF.

This chain links TRBV7-9 with TRBJ2-4, with D perhaps matching TRBD1 or TRBD2 (5 bases each). CDR1 is SEHNR and CDR2 is FQNEAQ in the germline V gene (reference sequence). Trimming stripped 5 bases from V and 0 bases from J, with 11 bases between. The CDR3 sequence is 15 residues long. Here the CDR3 DNA reads TGTGCCAGCAGCGCCCCGGGGACAGCCAAAAACATTCAGTACTTC. Translating gives CASSAPGTAKNIQYF.

This clonotype was recorded a few times. V gene TRBV9 combines with J gene TRBJ2-7; D is undetermined. Germline V gives CDR1 SGDLS, CDR2 YYNGEE. The CDR3 is 15 amino acids. V was cut by 0 bases and J by 3 bases, with 13 bases left in between. This CDR3 is CASSVAVGLNYEQYF. The CDR3 coding sequence is TGTGCCAGCAGCGTAGCCGTAGGGCTAAACTACGAGCAGTACTTC.

J is TRBJ2-4 and V is TRBV6-1, with TRBD2 matching 13 bases. J was trimmed by 6 bases and V by 1 base; bases with no gene match: 3. CDR3 length equals 16 residues. The V gene's germline CDR1 is MNHNS and CDR2 SASEGT. CDR3 bases: TGTGCCAGCAGTGAAGGGACTAGCGGGAGCCGAAACATTCAGTACTTC. This gives the protein CASSEGTSGSRNIQYF.

The V and J genes are TRBV20-1 and TRBJ2-7, with TRBD2 identical over 10 bases. Losses at the gene ends were 3 bases for V and 3 bases for J; bases not matched to a gene: 8. CDR1 and CDR2 (germline): DFQATT, SNEGSKA (reference sequence). CDR3 length: 15 amino acids. The CDR3 spells CSARKGPSGSYEQYF. CDR3 DNA sequence: TGCAGTGCTAGGAAAGGACCTAGCGGGAGCTACGAGCAGTACTTC.

This clonotype was seen more than once but under ten times. This rearrangement joins TRBV20-1 to TRBJ2-1, with 12 bases matching TRBD2. J lost 6 bases, V lost 2 bases, and 5 bases had no gene match. Germline CDR1 DFQATT, CDR2 SNEGSKA (reference sequence). The CDR3 is 15 amino acids. This CDR3 reads CSARYPSGRGNEQFF. CDR3 nucleotides: TGCAGTGCTAGATATCCTAGCGGGAGGGGCAATGAGCAGTTCTTC.

This clonotype has only a few counts. V is TRBV29-1 and J is TRBJ2-1; D gene unclear. Germline loops: CDR1 SQVTM, CDR2 ANQGSEA. This CDR3 spans 11 amino acids. The V end lost 0 bases, the J end lost 8 bases, and 5 bases lay between the germline ends. The DNA of the CDR3 is TGCAGCGTTGAAGATCCGGATGAGCAGTTCTTC. Its translation is CSVEDPDEQFF.

This clonotype was seen a few times. The chain joins TRBV10-2 to TRBJ1-2; 9 bases are a match to TRBD1. This CDR3 has 15 amino acids. Germline V gene data show CDR1 as WSHSY and CDR2 as SAAADI. V gave up 3 bases and J gave up 0 bases; unmatched junction bases: 2. The CDR3 sequence is CASSEQGAANYGYTF. The CDR3, as DNA: TGCGCCAGCAGTGAACAGGGGGCCGCTAACTATGGCTACACCTTC.

The chain couples TRBV29-1 to TRBJ2-5; D is possibly TRBD1 (6 bases). Germline V gene sequence: CDR1 SQVTM, CDR2 ANQGSEA. The CDR3 runs to 14 residues. V was cut by 1 base and J by 4 bases, with 13 bases left in between. CDR3 nucleotides: TGCAGCGTTGAAGTTTCAGGGGCTGGAGAGACCCAGTACTTC. As protein: CSVEVSGAGETQYF.

The gene calls are TRBV28 and TRBJ2-7; the match to TRBD1 covers 10 bases. This CDR3 is 13 amino acids long. V was pared by 8 bases and J by 6 bases, with 7 bases of the junction left unmatched. Per the germline V gene, CDR1 is MDHEN and CDR2 is SYDVKM. CDR3 region: CASSRTGGTEQYF. CDR3 coding DNA: TGTGCCAGCTCAAGGACAGGGGGGACCGAGCAGTACTTC.